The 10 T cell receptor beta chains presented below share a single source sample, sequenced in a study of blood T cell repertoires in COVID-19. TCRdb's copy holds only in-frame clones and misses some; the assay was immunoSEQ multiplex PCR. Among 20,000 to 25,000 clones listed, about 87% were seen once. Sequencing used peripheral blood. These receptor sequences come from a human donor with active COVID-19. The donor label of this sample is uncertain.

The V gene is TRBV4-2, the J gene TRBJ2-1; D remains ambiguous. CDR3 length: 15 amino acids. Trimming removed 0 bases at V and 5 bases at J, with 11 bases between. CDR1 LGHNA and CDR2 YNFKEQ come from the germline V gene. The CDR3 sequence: CASSQESPSNNEQFF. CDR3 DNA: TGTGCCAGCAGCCAAGAAAGCCCCTCGAACAATGAGCAGTTCTTC.

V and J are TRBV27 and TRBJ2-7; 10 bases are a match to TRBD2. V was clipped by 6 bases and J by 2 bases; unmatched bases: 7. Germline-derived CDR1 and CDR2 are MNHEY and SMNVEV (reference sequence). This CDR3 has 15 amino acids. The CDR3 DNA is TGTGCCAGCAGAGTAACTAGCGGGACCACCTACGAGCAGTACTTC. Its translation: CASRVTSGTTYEQYF.

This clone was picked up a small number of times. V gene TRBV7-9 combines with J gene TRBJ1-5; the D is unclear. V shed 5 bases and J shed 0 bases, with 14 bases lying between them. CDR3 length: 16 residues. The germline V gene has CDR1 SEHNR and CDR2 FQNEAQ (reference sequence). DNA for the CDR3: TGTGCCAGCAGCAAGCAGGACGGGATTAGCAATCAGCCCCAGCATTTT. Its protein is CASSKQDGISNQPQHF.

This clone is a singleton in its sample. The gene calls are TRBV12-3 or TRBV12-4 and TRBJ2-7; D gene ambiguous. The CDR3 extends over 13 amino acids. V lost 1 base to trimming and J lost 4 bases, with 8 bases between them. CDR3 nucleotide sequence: TGTGCCAGCAGTTTAGTATTTGAGTACGAGCAGTACTTC. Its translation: CASSLVFEYEQYF.

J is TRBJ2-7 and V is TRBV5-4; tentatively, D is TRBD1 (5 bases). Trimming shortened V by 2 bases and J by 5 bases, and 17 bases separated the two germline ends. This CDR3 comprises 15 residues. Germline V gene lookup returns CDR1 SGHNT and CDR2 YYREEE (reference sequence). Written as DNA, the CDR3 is TGTGCCAGCAGCTTAGCTATCGGCCAGGGCAACGAGCAGTACTTC. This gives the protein CASSLAIGQGNEQYF.

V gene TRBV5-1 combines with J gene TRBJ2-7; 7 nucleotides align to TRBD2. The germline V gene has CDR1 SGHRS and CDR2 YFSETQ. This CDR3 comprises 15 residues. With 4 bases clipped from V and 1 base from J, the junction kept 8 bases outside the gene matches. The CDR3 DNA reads TGCGCCAGCAGCCAAGAAGGGGAGGGGTCCTACGAGCAGTACTTC. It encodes CASSQEGEGSYEQYF. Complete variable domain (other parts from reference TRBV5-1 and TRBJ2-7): KAGVTQTPRYLIKTRGQQVTLSCSPISGHRSVSWYQQTPGQGLQFLFEYFSETQRNKGNFPGRFSGRQFSNSRSEMNVSTLELGDSALYLCASSQEGEGSYEQYFGPGTRLTVT.

The CDR3: CASSIRRESDTQYF. The DNA for the CDR3 is TGTGCCAGTAGTATTAGACGGGAGTCAGATACGCAGTATTTT. The chain carries TRBV19 and TRBJ2-3, with D perhaps TRBD2 (6 bases). V shed 3 bases and J shed 4 bases, with 11 bases lying between them. The CDR3 totals 14 residues. In germline, CDR1 is LNHDA, CDR2 SQIVND (reference sequence).

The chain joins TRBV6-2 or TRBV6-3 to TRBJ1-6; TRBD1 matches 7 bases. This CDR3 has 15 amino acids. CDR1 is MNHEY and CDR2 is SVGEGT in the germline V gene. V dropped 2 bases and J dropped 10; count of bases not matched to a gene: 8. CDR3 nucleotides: TGTGCCAGCAGTTACGTCGGACAGGCGGGATCACCCCTCCACTTT. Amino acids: CASSYVGQAGSPLHF.

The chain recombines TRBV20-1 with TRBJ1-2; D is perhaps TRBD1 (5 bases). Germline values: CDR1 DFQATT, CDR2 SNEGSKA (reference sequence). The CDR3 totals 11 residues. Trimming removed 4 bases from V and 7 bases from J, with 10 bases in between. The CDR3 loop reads CSATNTGGYTF. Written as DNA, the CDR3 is TGCAGTGCTACGAACACAGGTGGCTACACCTTC.

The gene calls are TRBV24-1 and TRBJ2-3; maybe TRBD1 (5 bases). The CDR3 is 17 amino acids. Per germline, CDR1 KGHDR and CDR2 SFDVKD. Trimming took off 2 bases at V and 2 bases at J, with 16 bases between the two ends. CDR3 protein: CATSDSRETKLTDTQYF. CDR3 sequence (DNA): TGTGCCACCAGTGATTCCAGGGAAACCAAACTCACAGATACGCAGTATTTT.